Each of the 2 T cell receptor beta chains below was sequenced from the same sample in a study of T-cell memory formation after mild COVID-19. Each CDR3 protein is one row after TCRdb ran MiXCR on the 5' RACE reads. The table lists about 360,000 distinct CDR3 sequences, approximately 12% of them singletons. Source material: PBMCs or a T cell subset sorted from them (not recorded which). The source of these receptors is a man between 18 and 29 years old who had mild COVID-19 (a few samples of this study predate the infection). Cell type and time point are not known.

The sample holds a few counts of this clonotype. CDR3 nucleotide sequence: TGTGCCAGCAGCTCACCGGGATACAGTAATGAGCAGTTCTTC. This translates into CASSSPGYSNEQFF. J is TRBJ2-1 and V is TRBV7-3; D is perhaps TRBD2 (5 bases). The CDR3 consists of 14 residues. V was clipped by 4 bases and J by 7 bases, with 14 bases between them. Germline V gene data show CDR1 as SGHTA and CDR2 as FQGTGA.

In its sample, this clonotype was seen a few times. The rearrangement joins TRBV20-1 to TRBJ1-3; D is unresolved. This CDR3 region has 13 residues. Germline-derived CDR1 and CDR2 are DFQATT and SNEGSKA (reference sequence). V lost 5 bases, J lost 0 bases, and 8 bases lay in between. CDR3 bases: TGCAGTGCTGTGAGGATCTCTGGAAACACCATATATTTT. Encoded protein: CSAVRISGNTIYF.